This T cell receptor beta chain is drawn from a study of blood T cell repertoires in COVID-19. Study-level information: Sites in the United States, Italy and Spain provided acute and convalescent COVID-19 samples. Sample material is recorded as cDNA or gDNA derived from T cells, B-cell-depleted T cells, or PBMCs.

Study processing details: Reference gene primer amplification gave nucleated cell count estimates. Produced via immunoSEQ multiplex PCR; TCRdb's table is partial and in-frame only. V and J calls and clone size come straight from that table; D and trimming were deduced from the DNA. The sample holds 150,000 to 200,000 clones, more than 75% seen once. The Seattle patients joined while their infection was active and were tracked longitudinally afterward. The CDR3 has 15 amino acids. Germline CDR1 is SGHVS and CDR2 is FQNEAQ. The trim removed 2 bases at V and 5 bases at J, leaving 6 bases unmatched. What was sequenced was peripheral blood. The chain uses TRBV7-8 and TRBJ1-5; 7 nucleotides line up with TRBD1. The source of this sequence is a person between 65 and 79 years old with COVID-19, enrolled during active disease. The DNA for the CDR3 is TGTGCCAGCAGCTTATCGGACAGGAGGGATCAGCCCCAGCATTTT. It encodes CASSLSDRRDQPQHF.